These T cell receptor beta chains were read from a single sample in a study of blood T cells in healthy people across ages. TCRdb recomputed calls from the 5' RACE reads with MiXCR, one row per CDR3 protein. Of approximately 800,000 distinct CDR3 sequences listed, roughly 34% are singletons. The sequenced sample consisted of blood. These receptors originate from a man between 18 and 35 years old in good health. The CDR3 runs from the conserved cysteine through the conserved F or W. The D gene is left open where the match is weak. Rows give clone size only sometimes, using once, few, many, or a class for an expanded clone.

TRBV7-2	-	TRBJ2-1	14	many	CASSLGMAGDEQFF	TGTGCCAGCAGCTTAGGTATGGCAGGGGATGAGCAGTTCTTC
TRBV7-8	-	TRBJ2-3	13	-	CASSLSPVDLQYF	TGTGCCAGCAGCTTAAGTCCGGTCGACTTGCAGTATTTT
TRBV4-1	-	TRBJ2-5	15	-	CASSQVGLAGETQYF	TGCGCCAGCAGCCAAGTCGGGCTAGCTGGCGAGACCCAGTACTTC
TRBV7-9	TRBD2	TRBJ2-3	14	-	CASSPTSAIDTQYF	TGTGCCAGCAGCCCGACTAGCGCCATAGATACGCAGTATTTT
TRBV7-9	-	TRBJ2-5	14	few	CASSQNRKQETQYF	TGTGCCAGCAGCCAAAACAGAAAACAAGAGACCCAGTACTTC
TRBV5-4	-	TRBJ2-3	15	few	CASSLFGAGRDTQYF	TGTGCCAGCAGCTTGTTTGGGGCAGGGCGAGATACGCAGTATTTT
TRBV15	-	TRBJ1-1	16	-	CATSRDLGGAGTEAFF	TGTGCCACCAGCAGAGATTTGGGGGGCGCCGGGACTGAAGCTTTCTTT
TRBV12-3/TRBV12-4	-	TRBJ1-1	12	few	CASSDSNTEAFF	TGTGCCAGCAGCGACAGTAACACTGAAGCTTTCTTT
TRBV10-3	-	TRBJ1-4	13	-	CAISDGPTEKLFF	TGTGCCATCAGTGATGGCCCTACGGAAAAACTGTTTTTT
TRBV6-5	-	TRBJ1-2	13	-	CASSLTYRDGYTF	TGTGCCAGCAGTTTAACGTACAGGGATGGCTACACCTTC
TRBV7-9	-	TRBJ2-7	14	few	CASLLGPGLNEQYF	TGTGCCAGCCTTCTAGGCCCAGGATTAAATGAGCAGTACTTC
TRBV12-3/TRBV12-4	-	TRBJ2-7	14	-	CASSLLGDYYEQYF	TGTGCCAGCAGTTTGCTAGGGGATTATTACGAGCAGTACTTC
TRBV20-1	-	TRBJ1-1	13	many	CSARSGYGTEAFF	TGCAGTGCTCGCTCAGGGTATGGCACTGAAGCTTTCTTT
TRBV12-3/TRBV12-4	TRBD2	TRBJ2-5	15	few	CASSLFSGGQETQYF	TGTGCCAGCAGTTTATTTAGCGGGGGACAAGAGACCCAGTACTTC
TRBV7-2	TRBD2	TRBJ2-7	13	-	CASSWTRIYEQYF	TGTGCCAGCAGCTGGACTAGAATCTACGAGCAGTACTTC
TRBV4-2	-	TRBJ2-6	15	-	CASSQYLSGANVLTF	TGTGCCAGCAGCCAGTACCTGTCTGGGGCCAACGTCCTGACTTTC
TRBV7-8	-	TRBJ2-1	14	many	CASSGAGVWDEQFF	TGTGCCAGCAGCGGCGCAGGGGTTTGGGATGAGCAGTTCTTC
TRBV5-1	-	TRBJ1-1	14	-	CASSLALSNTEAFF	TGCGCCAGCAGCTTGGCCCTTAGTAACACTGAAGCTTTCTTT
TRBV7-8	TRBD2	TRBJ2-3	16	few	CASSPWRGASTDTQYF	TGTGCCAGCAGCCCCTGGCGGGGGGCGAGCACAGATACGCAGTATTTT
TRBV5-1	TRBD1	TRBJ1-2	15	-	CASSPTGTGNCGYTF	TGCGCCAGCAGCCCAACCGGGACAGGGAACTGTGGCTACACCTTC
TRBV9	-	TRBJ1-2	12	few	CASSVEDYGYTF	TGTGCCAGCAGCGTAGAGGACTATGGCTACACCTTC
TRBV12-3/TRBV12-4	-	TRBJ2-3	16	-	CASNVQGQTSTDTQYF	TGTGCCAGCAATGTACAGGGCCAAACTAGCACAGATACGCAGTATTTT
TRBV10-3	-	TRBJ2-1	19	many	CAISSVGGTKGDDVPEQFF	TGTGCCATCAGTTCCGTCGGCGGAACTAAGGGGGACGACGTACCTGAGCAGTTCTTC
TRBV4-3	-	TRBJ2-7	16	few	CASSQDPSDRPYEQYF	TGCGCCAGCAGCCAAGATCCATCGGACAGACCCTACGAGCAGTACTTC
TRBV10-3	TRBD1	TRBJ2-5	15	-	CAIREGTGLQETRYF	TGTGCCATCAGAGAGGGGACAGGGCTTCAAGAGACCCGGTACTTC
TRBV10-3	-	TRBJ2-5	14	-	CAISPGTHQETQYF	TGTGCCATCAGTCCCGGGACGCACCAAGAGACCCAGTACTTC
TRBV4-3	TRBD1	TRBJ2-6	16	-	CASSQAQGTGANVLTF	TGCGCCAGCAGCCAGGCACAGGGGACAGGGGCCAACGTCCTGACTTTC
TRBV30	-	TRBJ1-1	13	-	CAWSRYGGAEAFF	TGTGCCTGGAGTCGATACGGGGGGGCTGAAGCTTTCTTT
TRBV5-5	-	TRBJ1-4	15	-	CASSLDPGQNEKLFF	TGTGCCAGCAGCTTGGACCCAGGACAGAATGAAAAACTGTTTTTT
TRBV19	-	TRBJ1-2	13	-	CASSIGAGNGYTF	TGTGCCAGTAGTATAGGGGCAGGGAATGGCTACACCTTC
TRBV12-3/TRBV12-4	-	TRBJ2-5	15	many	CASSPRDTEGETQYF	TGTGCCAGCAGTCCCAGGGACACCGAGGGGGAGACCCAGTACTTC
TRBV10-3	-	TRBJ1-1	15	-	CAISGGEGWNTEAFF	TGTGCCATCAGTGGGGGGGAGGGGTGGAACACTGAAGCTTTCTTT
TRBV2	-	TRBJ2-4	15	-	CASSELVGAGNIQYF	TGTGCCAGCAGTGAACTCGTGGGGGCAGGGAACATTCAGTACTTC
TRBV2	-	TRBJ2-5	14	-	CASTRGAGQETQYF	TGTGCCAGCACCAGGGGAGCGGGACAGGAGACCCAGTACTTC
TRBV6-6	-	TRBJ2-1	16	-	CASSYGDPSSYNEQFF	TGTGCCAGCAGTTACGGGGATCCTAGCTCCTACAATGAGCAGTTCTTC
TRBV9	-	TRBJ2-6	17	-	CASSVARIGSGANVLTF	TGTGCCAGCAGCGTAGCCCGGATTGGCTCTGGGGCCAACGTCCTGACTTTC
TRBV7-3	-	TRBJ2-5	13	-	CASSASGPGEQYF	TGTGCCAGCAGCGCTTCGGGTCCGGGTGAGCAGTACTTC
TRBV13	-	TRBJ1-4	15	-	CASSPSEGANEKLFF	TGTGCCAGCAGCCCTTCCGAGGGAGCAAATGAAAAACTGTTTTTT
TRBV5-1	-	TRBJ2-7	15	many	CASSSSGLPIHEQYF	TGCGCCAGCAGCTCGTCGGGACTTCCAATCCACGAGCAGTACTTC
TRBV29-1	-	TRBJ2-5	16	-	CSVEGGWRDTQETQYF	TGCAGCGTTGAAGGGGGCTGGCGGGACACCCAAGAGACCCAGTACTTC
TRBV29-1	TRBD1	TRBJ1-2	12	many	CSAGGVNYGYTF	TGCAGCGCAGGGGGAGTGAATTATGGCTACACCTTC
TRBV24-1	-	TRBJ2-1	18	many	CAPLGRGHRTRSYNEQFF	TGTGCCCCCTTGGGGAGGGGGCACCGAACAAGATCCTACAATGAGCAGTTCTTC
TRBV7-8	-	TRBJ2-1	15	-	CASSGGTALYNEQFF	TGTGCCAGCAGCGGCGGGACAGCACTTTACAATGAGCAGTTCTTC
TRBV5-1	-	TRBJ2-7	14	few	CASSPAADNYEQYF	TGCGCCAGCAGCCCCGCCGCCGATAACTACGAGCAGTACTTC